This TCR beta chain is from a study of shared T cell receptors in the human thymus (dated by TCRdb to the early 2020s). Turning to the overall study: The study examined how self-reactive, shared T-cell receptor alpha chains are generated in the human thymus.

From cysteine to phenylalanine, the CDR3 is 13 amino acids long. Solely the CDR3 DNA is kept, with 39 bases framed from the first base. Based on the germline V gene, the CDR1 and CDR2 sequences are MNHNS and SASEGT. At the junction V is shortened by 5 bases and J by 5 bases, with 12 bases in between. Of note for this clone: What this receptor recognizes is not known. Base qualities are not provided; no much larger clone lies one nucleotide away.

Receptor amplification or capture employed the immunoSEQ multiplex PCR assay. As stored in TCRdb, this immuneACCESS dataset retains in-frame rearrangements with V and J assigned. A fraction of the clones does not appear; measured against another copy, unresolved V genes explain less than half of the discrepancy, and the remainder lacks a known reason. The sample data list about 710,000 clones, and about 90% of these were observed just once. The ten largest clones capture approximately 0.0097% of the sample. The data also belong to a second study, concerning human thymus T cells. From that second study: In Finland, the donors were immunologically healthy infants who were having open corrective cardiac surgery for congenital heart defects. Thymus tissue was collected as surgical resects that were removed during corrective cardiac surgery. Both the thymic and the peripheral blood repertoires appeared to show biased V and J gene segment usage. The related research found that thymic TCR repertoires overlapped highly between unrelated individuals. The study used about eight infant thymus samples plus four related peripheral blood samples to characterize TCR alpha and beta repertoires. The infant donors were roughly 7 to 244 days old, and the cohort included six or seven males and two females. Thymocytes were mechanically released from the tissue and were stored as pellets of about 9.5-31 million cells at -70 degrees C. Genomic DNA was extracted from frozen cell pellets with a QIAsymphony instrument. Using the immunoSEQ multiplex PCR assay, the TCRB and TCRAD loci were amplified from a standardized quantity of quality-controlled genomic DNA. The V(D)J region was spanned by amplicons of a length sufficient to cover the CDR3 and to identify V and J genes. The commercial immunoSEQ service was used to sequence amplicons on an Illumina platform. Primer bias and sequencing errors were corrected using previously described methods, and TCRAD and TCRB definitions followed the IMGT database. immunoSEQ Analyzer 3.0 and VDJTools were used for repertoire analysis, which covered basic statistics, V/J segment usage, diversity estimates, rarefaction and pairwise overlap. Chao1, ChaoE, Efron-Thisted, Shannon and inverse Simpson indices were used to estimate diversity, which was also estimated on datasets down-sampled to the smallest sample. Repertoire overlap was determined by strict matching of CDR3 nucleotide sequence, V gene and J gene, and Jaccard-based multidimensional scaling clustering was applied. Thymus samples yielded on average approximately 800,000 unique TCRB clonotypes, compared with around 91,000 from blood samples.

Sequenced: thymocytes. The rearrangement combines TRBV6-1 with TRBJ1-2, with TRBD1 tentatively as D gene (6 bases match). This receptor was obtained from a boy younger than two with a congenital heart defect. Donor details come from another sample of the same person, matched by shared clones. Here is the DNA: TGTGCCAGCAGTCCCGGACAGCTTTATGGCTACACCTTC. Translation gives CASSPGQLYGYTF.